These T cell receptor beta chains were read from a single sample in a study of blood T cell repertoires in COVID-19. TCRdb's table, derived via immunoSEQ multiplex PCR, lists solely in-frame clones and lacks some. This table has around 150,000 clones, 75% to 85% appearing once. Sequencing was carried out using peripheral blood. The receptors shown here come from a woman aged 50 to 65 in a cohort sampled during active or convalescent COVID-19. Both conserved end residues are part of each CDR3. Each record gives: V gene, D gene, J gene, clone size, CDR3 DNA, CDR3 protein. The D gene is left open where the match is weak. Only some rows state a clone size, as once, few, many or a class for expanded clones.

TRBV6-1	-	TRBJ1-2	-	TGTGCCAGCAGTGATTTTAGTCGGGCGCGGGAATATGGCTACACCTTC	CASSDFSRAREYGYTF
TRBV10-3	TRBD1	TRBJ1-5	-	TGTGCCATCAGTAAGGACAGGGCGAGCAATCAGCCCCAGCATTTT	CAISKDRASNQPQHF
TRBV7-3	-	TRBJ2-1	-	TGTGCCAGCAGCTTAAAAAGGGGATGGGGGCACAATGAGCAGTTCTTC	CASSLKRGWGHNEQFF
TRBV19	-	TRBJ1-1	-	TGTGCCAGTAGTATAGCGACAGAGCCCGGTGAAGCTTTCTTT	CASSIATEPGEAFF
TRBV6-5	-	TRBJ1-2	-	TGTGCCAGCAGTTACTCGGGGACATCTAACTATGGCTACACCTTC	CASSYSGTSNYGYTF
TRBV6-5	TRBD1	TRBJ1-5	-	TGTGCCAGCAGCAGGGGGGATAGCAATCAGCCCCAGCATTTT	CASSRGDSNQPQHF
TRBV12-5	TRBD1	TRBJ1-2	-	TGTGCTAGTGGTCCGGGACAGGACTATGGCTACACCTTC	CASGPGQDYGYTF
TRBV25-1	-	TRBJ2-5	few	TGTGCCAGCAGTGAATCTGGCGGGGAAGAGACCCAGTACTTC	CASSESGGEETQYF
TRBV19	-	TRBJ2-7	-	TGTGCCAGTAGCAATTTGGCTCTCGAGCAGTACTTC	CASSNLALEQYF
TRBV10-3	TRBD1	TRBJ1-1	-	TGTGCCATCAGTGGCAACAGGGGAATGACTGAAGCTTTCTTT	CAISGNRGMTEAFF
TRBV6-6	-	TRBJ1-1	-	TGTGCCAGCAGTCAAGCAAGGAACACTGAAGCTTTCTTT	CASSQARNTEAFF
TRBV19	TRBD1	TRBJ1-6	-	TGTGCCAGTAGTATTAAGGGACAGCCTAATTCACCCCTCCACTTT	CASSIKGQPNSPLHF
TRBV29-1	-	TRBJ2-7	-	TGCAGCGTTGAGGACACCGAATCCTACGAGCAGTACTTC	CSVEDTESYEQYF
TRBV27	-	TRBJ1-4	-	TGTGCCAGCAGTAGCCGGGTGTGGGAAAAACTGTTTTTT	CASSSRVWEKLFF
TRBV7-2	-	TRBJ2-7	-	TGTGCCAGCAGCCAATTTCAACTGGCCTACGAGCAGTACTTC	CASSQFQLAYEQYF
TRBV5-1	-	TRBJ2-3	once	TGCGCCAGCAGCTTTACCCATAGAGGCTCAGATACGCAGTATTTT	CASSFTHRGSDTQYF